The T cell receptor beta chain under discussion was sequenced for a study of T cell repertoires in cytomegalovirus infection (dated by TCRdb to the late 2010s). General notes on the study: Peptide stimulations targeted recently identified HLA-C-restricted CMV epitopes, whose presentation resists viral immunomodulation, together with well-studied HLA-B-restricted epitopes. Because public TCR beta signatures pointed to carriage of CMV infection together with the matching HLA type, the HLA type of each donor mattered for the analysis. What the authors observed across the whole study: The ex vivo response was dominated by HLA-C-restricted CMV-specific TCR beta clonotypes, which also provided the single most frequent clonotype in two of eight donors. Cumulative frequency of public TCR beta family members discriminated carriers of CMV infection plus the relevant HLA type in this cohort and an independent approximately 360-donor cohort.

Concerning this clonotype: Its target antigen remains unknown. The record has no base qualities; no much larger clone is one base away.

Measured from the cysteine to the phenylalanine, the CDR3 is 14 residues long. The DNA shown is the 42-base CDR3, in frame from base 1. Sequences SEHNR (CDR1) and FQNEAQ (CDR2) are obtained from the germline V gene (reference sequence). Relative to germline, V is 1 base shorter and J is 4 bases shorter, with 8 bases between their ends. The sample was run on an Illumina HiSeq 1500. Starting from the raw public reads, TCRdb applied fastp trimming at Q25, assembled clones with MiXCR and retained in-frame beta chains. Rows are unified per CDR3 protein, each entry keeping the most common DNA and genes. In this sample the table shows fewer than 350,000 distinct CDR3 sequences, almost 30% of which occur a single time. Clones ranked in the top ten supply over 15% of the sample. This specimen's treatment or condition label, per the study, means: in vitro stimulation with specific CMV peptide epitopes to enrich CMV-specific T cells.

This sequence was found in a human donor in good health (CMV status not recorded). Some clones in this sample may be carry-over from other donors' samples. This specimen was cultured PBMCs, taken from culture after CMV antigen stimulation. In this chain, TRBV7-9 is recombined with TRBJ1-3, with no D gene named confidently. The nucleotides read TGTGCCAGCAGCTTAGAGCCCGGCGGAAACACCATATATTTT. Translated, it gives CASSLEPGGNTIYF.